The 2 T cell receptor beta chains reported below all come from one sample, sequenced in a study of T cells in Graves' hyperthyroidism and ophthalmopathy. Regions amplified from RNA transcripts were the TCR beta CDR3 regions. The HTBI primer set drove a first-round RT-PCR of the TCR CDR3. TCRdb ran MiXCR on the multiplex PCR reads and lists one entry per CDR3 protein. The sample consists of around 300,000 distinct CDR3 sequences, roughly an eighth of them appearing once. The sample taken for sequencing was blood. The source of these receptors is a middle-aged woman with Graves' hyperthyroidism.

This clonotype was recorded at least ten times. The chain couples TRBV30 to TRBJ1-3; the D is unclear. CDR1 and CDR2 from the germline V gene are GTSNPN and SVGIG (reference sequence). The CDR3 extends over 13 amino acids. Trimming cost V 3 bases and J 0 bases, with 6 bases left between them. CDR3 in DNA: TGTGCCTGGAGCCCAGACTCTGGAAACACCATATATTTT. Amino acid sequence: CAWSPDSGNTIYF.

This clonotype appeared many times. The CDR3 loop reads CASSPTTGAYEQYF. The CDR3 bases are TGTGCCAGCTCACCGACGACAGGGGCCTACGAGCAGTACTTC. The rearrangement links TRBV18 to TRBJ2-7, with 8 bases that match TRBD1. The junction had 3 bases not matched to a gene; V was cut back by 3 bases and J by 2 bases. The CDR3 runs to 14 residues. The germline CDR1 and CDR2 sequences are KGHSH and LQKENI.